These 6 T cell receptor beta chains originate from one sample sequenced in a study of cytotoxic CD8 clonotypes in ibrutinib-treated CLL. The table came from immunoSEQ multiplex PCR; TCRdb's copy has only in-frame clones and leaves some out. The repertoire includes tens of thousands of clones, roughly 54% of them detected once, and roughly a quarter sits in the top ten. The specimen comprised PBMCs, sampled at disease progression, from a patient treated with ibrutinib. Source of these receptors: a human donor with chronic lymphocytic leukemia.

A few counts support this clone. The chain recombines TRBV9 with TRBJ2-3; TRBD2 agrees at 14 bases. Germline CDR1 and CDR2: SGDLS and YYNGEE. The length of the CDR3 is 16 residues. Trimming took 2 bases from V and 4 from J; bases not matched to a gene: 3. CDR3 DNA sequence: TGTGCCAGCAGCGTTTGGACTAGCGGGGGGTCAGATACGCAGTATTTT. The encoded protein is CASSVWTSGGSDTQYF.

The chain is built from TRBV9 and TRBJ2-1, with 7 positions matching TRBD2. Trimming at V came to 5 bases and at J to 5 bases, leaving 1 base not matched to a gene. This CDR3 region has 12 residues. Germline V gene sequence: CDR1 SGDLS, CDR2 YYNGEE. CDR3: CASRGGDNEQFF. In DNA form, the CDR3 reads TGTGCCAGCAGGGGAGGGGACAATGAGCAGTTCTTC.

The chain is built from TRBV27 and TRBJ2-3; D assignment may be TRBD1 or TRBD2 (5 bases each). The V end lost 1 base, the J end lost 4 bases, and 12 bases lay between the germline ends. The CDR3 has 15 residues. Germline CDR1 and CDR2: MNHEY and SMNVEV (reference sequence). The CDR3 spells CASSLFSGGADTQYF. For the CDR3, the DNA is TGTGCCAGCAGTTTATTTTCTGGGGGTGCAGATACGCAGTATTTT.

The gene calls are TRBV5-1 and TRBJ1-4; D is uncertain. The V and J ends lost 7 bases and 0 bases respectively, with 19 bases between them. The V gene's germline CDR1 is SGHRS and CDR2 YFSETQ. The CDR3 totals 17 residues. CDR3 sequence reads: CASSIGRPRSTNEKLFF. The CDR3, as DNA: TGCGCCAGCTCCATCGGACGACCCCGCTCAACTAATGAAAAACTGTTTTTT.

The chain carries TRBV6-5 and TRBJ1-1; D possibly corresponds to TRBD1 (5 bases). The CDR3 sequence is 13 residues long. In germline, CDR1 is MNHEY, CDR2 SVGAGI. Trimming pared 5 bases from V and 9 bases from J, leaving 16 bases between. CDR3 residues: CASSTDSLIKAFF. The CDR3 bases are TGTGCCAGCAGTACCGACAGCCTGATAAAAGCTTTCTTT.

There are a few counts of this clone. The CDR3 DNA follows: TGCGCCAGCAGCTTAAACACAAACAATGAGCAGTTCTTC. It translates to CASSLNTNNEQFF. The chain recombines TRBV5-1 with TRBJ2-1, with D hard to call. Looked up from germline, CDR1 is SGHRS and CDR2 is YFSETQ. The CDR3 is 13 amino acids. Trimming shortened V by 2 bases and J by 5 bases, and 8 bases separated the two germline ends.